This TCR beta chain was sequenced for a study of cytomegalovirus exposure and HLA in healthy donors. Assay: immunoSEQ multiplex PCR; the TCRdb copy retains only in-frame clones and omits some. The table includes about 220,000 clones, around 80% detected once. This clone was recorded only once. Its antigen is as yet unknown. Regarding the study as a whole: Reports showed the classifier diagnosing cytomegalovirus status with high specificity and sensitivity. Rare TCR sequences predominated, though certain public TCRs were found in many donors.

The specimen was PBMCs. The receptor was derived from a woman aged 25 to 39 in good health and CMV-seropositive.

CDR3 protein: CASSLPTGSGDEQFF. CDR3 DNA sequence: TGTGCCAGCAGCTTACCGACAGGGTCAGGTGATGAGCAGTTCTTC. This chain uses TRBV7-6 with TRBJ2-1, with 7 bases matching TRBD1. From germline, CDR1 is SGHVS and CDR2 FNYEAQ. The length of the CDR3 is 15 residues. Trimming cost V 2 bases and J 8 bases; bases outside gene matches: 9.